The rows below give T cell receptor beta chains drawn from one sample of a study of T cell responses to AZD1222 COVID-19 vaccine. Produced via immunoSEQ multiplex PCR; TCRdb's table is partial and in-frame only. The repertoire holds about 94,000 clones, with around nine tenths as singletons. Sample: peripheral blood, taken on day 0 of AZD1222 vaccination. The source is an adult in good health. The CDR3 runs from the conserved cysteine through the conserved F or W. A D gene is named only where the DNA matches it firmly. Size is stated for part of the rows, as once, few or many counts, or as a class when the clone is expanded.

TRBJ1-4	TRBV29-1	TRBD1	-	CSVHRGGDNEKLFF	TGCAGCGTTCACAGGGGCGGGGATAATGAAAAACTGTTTTTT
TRBJ2-5	TRBV2	TRBD1	-	CASRGTGGRETQYF	TGTGCCAGCAGAGGGACAGGGGGTCGGGAGACCCAGTACTTC
TRBJ1-2	TRBV20-1	-	-	CSARDDYGYTF	TGCAGTGCTCGGGACGACTATGGCTACACCTTC
TRBJ1-1	TRBV5-1	TRBD1	-	CASSLLQTGAEAFF	TGCGCCAGCAGCTTGTTGCAAACAGGGGCTGAAGCTTTCTTT
TRBJ1-5	TRBV5-6	-	few	CASSLGAQPQHF	TGTGCCAGCAGCTTAGGGGCTCAGCCCCAGCATTTT
TRBJ1-2	TRBV4-1	-	-	CASSQERGAGYGYTF	TGCGCCAGCAGCCAAGAGAGGGGCGCCGGCTATGGCTACACCTTC
TRBJ2-5	TRBV30	TRBD1	-	CAWSVYRGTETQYF	TGTGCCTGGAGTGTATACAGGGGGACGGAGACCCAGTACTTC
TRBJ2-2	TRBV19	TRBD2	-	CASSKRGPGGTGELFF	TGTGCCAGTAGTAAGCGGGGGCCGGGGGGCACCGGGGAGCTGTTTTTT
TRBJ2-5	TRBV3-1/TRBV3-2	-	once	CASSQAIQGSETQYF	TGTGCCAGCAGCCAGGCTATACAGGGTTCAGAGACCCAGTACTTC
TRBJ1-2	TRBV6-1	TRBD1	few	CASSELNRGGGGYTF	TGTGCCAGCAGTGAACTCAACAGGGGAGGAGGGGGCTACACCTTC
TRBJ2-7	TRBV5-4	TRBD1	few	CASSLDPQGAYEQYF	TGTGCCAGCAGCTTGGACCCACAGGGGGCTTACGAGCAGTACTTC
TRBJ2-7	TRBV5-6	-	-	CASSSVRGAHEQYF	TGTGCCAGCAGCTCCGTAAGGGGGGCGCACGAGCAGTACTTC
TRBJ2-1	TRBV5-1	-	-	CASSLAVTAYNEQFF	TGCGCCAGCAGCTTGGCCGTGACTGCTTACAATGAGCAGTTCTTC
TRBJ1-5	TRBV3-1/TRBV3-2	TRBD1	-	CASSQGTGVSQPQHF	TGTGCCAGCAGCCAAGGGACAGGGGTGAGCCAGCCCCAGCATTTT
TRBJ1-5	TRBV5-5	TRBD1	-	CASSGTGGLNQPQHF	TGTGCCAGCAGCGGGACAGGGGGGCTCAATCAGCCCCAGCATTTT
TRBJ1-1	TRBV6-5	TRBD1	-	CASRREGANTEAFF	TGTGCCAGCAGGAGGGAGGGGGCAAACACTGAAGCTTTCTTT
TRBJ1-2	TRBV10-3	-	-	CAISEAANYGYTF	TGTGCCATCAGCGAGGCCGCTAACTATGGCTACACCTTC
TRBJ2-1	TRBV5-1	-	-	CASSLELSRYNEQFF	TGCGCCAGCAGCTTGGAGCTATCTAGGTACAATGAGCAGTTCTTC
TRBJ2-2	TRBV7-3	-	-	CASSPSRGGSTGELFF	TGTGCCAGCAGCCCCTCCAGGGGAGGCAGCACCGGGGAGCTGTTTTTT
TRBJ2-7	TRBV4-1	-	-	CASSGTRSSYEQYF	TGCGCCAGCAGCGGGACCCGGAGCTCCTACGAGCAGTACTTC
TRBJ1-4	TRBV7-9	-	few	CASSHTMRGEEKLFF	TGTGCCAGCAGCCACACTATGCGGGGAGAGGAAAAACTGTTTTTT
TRBJ2-7	TRBV7-6	TRBD1	-	CASSQVPGQGNYEQYF	TGTGCCAGCAGCCAAGTTCCGGGACAGGGTAATTACGAGCAGTACTTC
TRBJ1-1	TRBV9	TRBD1	-	CASSVTGGVFTEAFF	TGTGCCAGCAGCGTTACAGGGGGCGTCTTTACTGAAGCTTTCTTT
TRBJ2-3	TRBV5-1	-	-	CASTTIGAGNTQYF	TGCGCCAGCACCACCATCGGGGCGGGAAATACGCAGTATTTT
TRBJ1-1	TRBV3-1/TRBV3-2	-	once	CASSQGGTPAAEAFF	TGTGCCAGCAGCCAAGGTGGGACACCCGCCGCTGAAGCTTTCTTT
TRBJ1-1	TRBV5-1	-	-	CASSSQGGDTEAFF	TGCGCCAGCAGCTCACAGGGAGGGGACACTGAAGCTTTCTTT
TRBJ1-4	TRBV2	-	-	CASSEAGWGEKLFF	TGTGCCAGCAGTGAAGCAGGCTGGGGTGAAAAACTGTTTTTT
TRBJ2-3	TRBV29-1	-	-	CSVDGGGGTDTQYF	TGCAGCGTTGATGGCGGGGGCGGCACAGATACGCAGTATTTT
TRBJ1-1	TRBV25-1	TRBD1	-	CASSTPGTGNTEAFF	TGTGCCAGCAGTACCCCAGGGACAGGGAACACTGAAGCTTTCTTT
TRBJ1-6	TRBV5-5	-	-	CASSLWQDESPLHF	TGTGCCAGCAGCTTGTGGCAGGATGAATCACCCCTCCACTTT
TRBJ2-2	TRBV2	-	-	CASSELQGTGELFF	TGTGCCAGCAGTGAATTACAGGGCACCGGGGAGCTGTTTTTT
TRBJ2-7	TRBV28	-	-	CASTPGGHYEQYF	TGTGCCAGCACCCCCGGTGGGCACTACGAGCAGTACTTC
TRBJ1-2	TRBV4-1	TRBD1	-	CASSQGQGLNYGYTF	TGCGCCAGCAGCCAAGGACAGGGGCTGAACTATGGCTACACCTTC
TRBJ1-2	TRBV10-1	-	-	CASSESSTGGYGYTF	TGCGCCAGCAGTGAGTCCTCCACAGGCGGCTATGGCTACACCTTC
TRBJ1-1	TRBV19	-	-	CASSIRGNTEAFF	TGTGCCAGTAGTATTCGGGGTAACACTGAAGCTTTCTTT
TRBJ1-1	TRBV25-1	TRBD1	few	CASSVAGGQGAFF	TGTGCCAGCAGTGTGGCAGGGGGCCAAGGAGCTTTCTTT
TRBJ1-2	TRBV6-1	-	-	CASSEGGAGANYGYTF	TGTGCCAGCAGTGAAGGGGGAGCAGGAGCTAACTATGGCTACACCTTC
TRBJ2-5	TRBV11-2	-	once	CASSSNLGVNQETQYF	TGTGCCAGCAGCTCGAACCTTGGGGTTAACCAAGAGACCCAGTACTTC
TRBJ1-1	TRBV5-1	TRBD1	-	CASSLPGTGGKNTEAFF	TGCGCCAGCAGCTTACCCGGGACAGGGGGGAAGAACACTGAAGCTTTCTTT
TRBJ1-5	TRBV28	-	-	CAGGEGNQPQHF	TGTGCCGGGGGGGAAGGGAATCAGCCCCAGCATTTT
TRBJ1-5	TRBV20-1	-	-	CSASQGTGNQPQHF	TGCAGTGCTAGTCAGGGGACGGGCAATCAGCCCCAGCATTTT
TRBJ1-2	TRBV30	-	-	CAWSTEGANYGYTF	TGTGCCTGGAGCACGGAGGGAGCTAACTATGGCTACACCTTC
TRBJ2-7	TRBV28	-	-	CASSPGWGQISYEQYF	TGTGCCAGCAGTCCGGGATGGGGCCAAATCTCCTACGAGCAGTACTTC
TRBJ1-1	TRBV3-1/TRBV3-2	-	-	CASSQVGNTEAFF	TGTGCCAGCAGCCAAGTTGGGAACACTGAAGCTTTCTTT
TRBJ2-7	TRBV7-6	-	-	CASSPRQLSKAYEQYF	TGTGCCAGCAGCCCCCGACAGCTTAGCAAAGCCTACGAGCAGTACTTC
TRBJ1-2	TRBV3-1/TRBV3-2	-	-	CASSQGPTGNYGYTF	TGTGCCAGCAGCCAAGGACCTACAGGGAACTATGGCTACACCTTC
TRBJ1-1	TRBV7-9	-	-	CASSLGGGTEAFF	TGTGCCAGCAGCTTAGGAGGGGGGACTGAAGCTTTCTTT
TRBJ1-2	TRBV6-5	-	-	CASNTPAGPNYGYTF	TGTGCCAGCAATACCCCCGCGGGTCCTAACTATGGCTACACCTTC
TRBJ2-5	TRBV5-1	TRBD1	-	CASSLGTGGGKTQYF	TGCGCCAGCAGCCTCGGGACAGGGGGCGGGAAGACCCAGTACTTC